This T cell receptor beta chain appears in the sequencing data of a study of beta chain features in type 1 diabetes. Study-level findings and limits: Sequencing the cDNA could make cells with high TCR expression show up more than they should.

V was pared by 6 bases and J by 11 bases, with 14 bases between. The CDR3 is 11 amino acids. Looked up from germline, CDR1 is DFQATT and CDR2 is SNEGSKA (reference sequence). Each donor gave one heparinised blood draw averaging around 120 mL. CD45RO/CCR7/CD25/CD127/CD95/CD27 separated CD4+ naive, central memory, regulatory and stem cell-like memory cells by sorting. This clone showed up just a few times. The antigen is unknown. The study reverse transcribed the entire isolated RNA, so it sequenced expressed TCRB transcripts. Produced via immunoSEQ multiplex PCR; TCRdb's table is partial and in-frame only. The table lists under 250,000 clones, roughly an eighth of them singletons.

The sequenced material came from naive CD4+ T cells from blood. This chain joins TRBV20-1 and TRBJ1-5; possibly TRBD1 for D (5 bases). The receptor comes from a woman aged 40 to 50 in good health. CDR3 residues: CSARGGVTQHF. CDR3 DNA sequence: TGCAGTGCGCGGGGGGGGGTGACCCAGCATTTT.